The T cell receptor beta chain described here comes from a study of T cells after yellow fever vaccination. Study findings and constraints: A small proportion of clonotypes was detected in both the CD4 and CD8 compartments.

MiXCR, run by TCRdb on the 5' RACE reads, gives a single entry per CDR3 protein. The sample has about 85,000 distinct CDR3 sequences; about an eighth are singletons. The V segment lost 3 bases and the J segment 5 bases; nucleotides outside the gene matches: 10. The germline V gene has CDR1 ENHRY and CDR2 SYGVKD. The CDR3 is 16 residues long. The chain couples TRBV10-3 to TRBJ2-1, with 7 bases fitting TRBD2. The clonotype was recovered from a man aged 18 to 30 who received the YFV17D yellow fever vaccine. The sample was CD8+ T cells not binding an NS4B(214-222) dextramer, sorted from PBMCs, taken approximately 22 days after the first yellow fever vaccination. The CDR3 loop reads CAISDRVAGTDNEQFF. CDR3 DNA sequence: TGTGCCATCAGTGACAGGGTAGCGGGCACCGACAATGAGCAGTTCTTC.